This paragraph covers one T cell receptor (beta chain) sequence. The antigen remains unidentified. Without the conserved terminal phenylalanine or tryptophan, this CDR3 likely stems from a read error. The library came from three nested PCR rounds adapted from ARM-PCR protocols. MiXCR was run by TCRdb on the multiplex PCR reads, yielding one entry per CDR3 protein. Seen here are about 110,000 distinct CDR3 sequences, approximately 80% observed once, and the top ten hold about 23%. No cell sorting was done before RNA was extracted from the tissue. Newly diagnosed lung cancer patients had thoracic surgery in China, August–late 2014, without prior chemotherapy. The data originate from a study of tumor and adjacent non-tumor tissue in lung cancer. As for the study in general: Stage I to III disease affected 10 men and 4 or 5 women aged about 30 to 85. Millions of productive TCRbeta reads were obtained per sample on average.

The CDR3 spans 13 residues. V was clipped by 3 bases and J by 4 bases, with 10 bases between them. Germline values: CDR1 MDHEN, CDR2 SYDVKM. General observations from the study: Tumor tissue had significantly higher TCR diversity than normal lung.

The gene calls are TRBV28 and TRBJ2-7; D is tentatively TRBD1 or TRBD2 (6 bases each). Source material: lung tumor tissue. The TCR comes from a man aged 65 to 79 with non-small cell lung cancer. The DNA of the CDR3 is TGTGCCAGCAGTTTCAGAGGGGGGTACGAGCAGTACCTC. It specifies CASSFRGGYEQYL.